Listed below are T cell receptor beta chains from one sample, sequenced in a study of blood T cell repertoires in COVID-19. Some clones are missing from TCRdb's copy, which holds only in-frame ones; the method was immunoSEQ multiplex PCR. The sample lists about 350,000 clones; over 85% were seen once. The specimen was peripheral blood. Source of these receptors: an older woman with COVID-19, enrolled during active disease. Both conserved end residues are part of each CDR3. A D gene is named only where the DNA matches it firmly. Clone size, where shown, is once, few, many, or a class for clones that have expanded.

cdr3_aa | cdr3_nt | d_call | j_call | v_call | clone_size
CSVHRGTDYGYTF | TGCAGCGTTCACAGGGGGACCGATTATGGCTACACCTTC | TRBD1 | TRBJ1-2 | TRBV29-1 | -
CASSRDRGTYEQYF | TGTGCCAGCAGCCGGGACAGGGGGACCTACGAGCAGTACTTC | TRBD1 | TRBJ2-7 | TRBV6-5 | -
CASSYPAGELQETQYF | TGTGCCAGCAGTTACCCGGCGGGGGAATTACAAGAGACCCAGTACTTC | TRBD2 | TRBJ2-5 | TRBV6-6 | -
CASSYSLNTPRGGYTF | TGTGCCAGCAGTTACTCTCTTAACACCCCAAGAGGTGGCTACACCTTC | - | TRBJ1-2 | TRBV6-5 | -
CASGRTQSSPQYF | TGCGCCAGCGGGAGGACTCAGTCTTCGCCGCAGTACTTC | - | TRBJ2-7 | TRBV10-2 | -
CASSQIRATPGNTIYF | TGTGCCAGCAGCCAAATTCGCGCGACACCTGGAAACACCATATATTTT | - | TRBJ1-3 | TRBV3-1/TRBV3-2 | -
CASSLGGMSSGNTIYF | TGCGCCAGCAGCTTGGGGGGCATGAGCTCTGGAAACACCATATATTTT | - | TRBJ1-3 | TRBV5-1 | -
CASSMTGEGNTIYF | TGCGCCAGCAGCATGACAGGGGAAGGAAACACCATATATTTT | TRBD1 | TRBJ1-3 | TRBV5-1 | -
CASSLQRTGVYEQYF | TGCGCCAGCAGCTTGCAGAGGACAGGGGTCTACGAGCAGTACTTC | TRBD1 | TRBJ2-7 | TRBV5-1 | -
CAWSVEGQGNSPLHF | TGTGCCTGGAGTGTAGAGGGACAGGGAAATTCACCCCTCCACTTT | TRBD1 | TRBJ1-6 | TRBV30 | -
CASSPGPGQGGERGYTF | TGCGCCAGCAGCCCGGGCCCGGGACAGGGAGGTGAGCGTGGCTACACCTTC | TRBD1 | TRBJ1-2 | TRBV5-1 | -
CASSPGQTFNEKLFF | TGTGCCAGCAGCCCCGGACAGACCTTCAATGAAAAACTGTTTTTT | - | TRBJ1-4 | TRBV9 | -
CSVPTGGWGYTF | TGCAGCGTTCCTACTGGGGGGTGGGGCTACACCTTC | - | TRBJ1-2 | TRBV29-1 | once
CASSSMSDQPQHF | TGTGCCAGCAGTTCTATGAGCGATCAGCCCCAGCATTTT | - | TRBJ1-5 | TRBV6-6 | -
CASSISAGVNTEAFF | TGTGCCAGTAGTATCTCCGCAGGGGTGAACACTGAAGCTTTCTTT | - | TRBJ1-1 | TRBV19 | -
CASSLSDWLGNTIYF | TGTGCCAGCAGCTTATCGGACTGGCTCGGAAACACCATATATTTT | - | TRBJ1-3 | TRBV7-8 | -
CASSWSGTGAYGYTF | TGTGCCAGCAGCTGGTCAGGGACAGGGGCCTATGGCTACACCTTC | TRBD1 | TRBJ1-2 | TRBV7-3 | -
CASSQALGGGRETQYF | TGCGCCAGCAGCCAAGCATTGGGGGGGGGCCGGGAGACCCAGTACTTC | - | TRBJ2-5 | TRBV4-1 | -
CASSVVPSTSGVGETQYF | TGTGCCAGCAGCGTAGTCCCCTCGACTAGCGGGGTGGGGGAGACCCAGTACTTC | TRBD2 | TRBJ2-5 | TRBV9 | -
CASSLSQGALEQYF | TGTGCCAGCAGCTTATCCCAGGGGGCATTAGAGCAGTACTTC | TRBD1 | TRBJ2-7 | TRBV7-9 | -
CASSASGQSSGANVLTF | TGTGCCAGCAGCGCATCGGGACAGTCGTCTGGGGCCAACGTCCTGACTTTC | TRBD1 | TRBJ2-6 | TRBV7-3 | -
CASSQGDSIYF | TGTGCCAGTAGCCAAGGGGACAGCATATATTTT | TRBD1 | TRBJ1-3 | TRBV3-1/TRBV3-2 | once
CASSVAGGQEAFF | TGTGCCAGCAGCGTAGCGGGTGGACAAGAAGCTTTCTTT | - | TRBJ1-1 | TRBV9 | -
CASSLEGTSGGHEQYF | TGTGCCAGCAGCTTAGAGGGGACTAGCGGGGGCCACGAGCAGTACTTC | TRBD2 | TRBJ2-7 | TRBV7-3 | -
CASSVLQGGNTEAFF | TGTGCCAGCAGCGTACTGCAGGGCGGGAACACTGAAGCTTTCTTT | - | TRBJ1-1 | TRBV9 | -
CASSPDRGNYGYTF | TGTGCCAGCAGCCCAGACAGGGGTAACTATGGCTACACCTTC | TRBD1 | TRBJ1-2 | TRBV3-1/TRBV3-2 | -
CASKTTRDTQRDSNQPQHF | TGTGCCAGCAAAACCACCCGGGACACCCAGCGCGATAGCAATCAGCCCCAGCATTTT | - | TRBJ1-5 | TRBV3-1/TRBV3-2 | -
CASRDRGVSGYTF | TGTGCCAGCAGGGACAGGGGTGTTTCAGGCTACACCTTC | TRBD1 | TRBJ1-2 | TRBV6-6 | -
CATSSIGLYYNEQFF | TGTGCCACCAGCAGCATAGGACTATACTACAATGAGCAGTTCTTC | - | TRBJ2-1 | TRBV15 | -
CASSSMGQGTFYGYTF | TGCGCCAGCAGTTCTATGGGACAGGGGACTTTCTATGGCTACACCTTC | TRBD1 | TRBJ1-2 | TRBV10-1 | -
CASSRGEWYGYTF | TGTGCCAGCAGCCGGGGGGAATGGTATGGCTACACCTTC | - | TRBJ1-2 | TRBV3-1/TRBV3-2 | once
CASSLRQGALSLHF | TGTGCCAGCAGCCTTCGACAGGGGGCCCTTTCCCTCCACTTT | TRBD1 | TRBJ1-6 | TRBV3-1/TRBV3-2 | few
CATSSRIFGEQYF | TGTGCCACCAGCTCCCGCATTTTCGGGGAGCAGTACTTC | - | TRBJ2-7 | TRBV15 | -
CASSYSLAGQETQYF | TGTGCCAGCAGTTACTCTTTAGCGGGGCAAGAGACCCAGTACTTC | TRBD2 | TRBJ2-5 | TRBV6-5 | -
CASSQGQGRIEKLFF | TGTGCCAGCAGCCAGGGACAGGGCCGAATTGAAAAACTGTTTTTT | TRBD1 | TRBJ1-4 | TRBV5-6 | few
CASSVFSGNYGYTF | TGTGCCAGCAGCGTATTCTCGGGGAACTATGGCTACACCTTC | - | TRBJ1-2 | TRBV9 | -
CASSQAPAYLKDTQYF | TGTGCCAGCAGCCAAGCGCCCGCCTATCTAAAGGATACGCAGTATTTT | - | TRBJ2-3 | TRBV3-1/TRBV3-2 | -
CASSVTGGNQPQHF | TGTGCCAGCAGCGTAACAGGGGGGAATCAGCCCCAGCATTTT | TRBD1 | TRBJ1-5 | TRBV7-2 | once
CASTEQGIPGNTIYF | TGTGCCAGCACGGAACAGGGAATCCCTGGAAACACCATATATTTT | - | TRBJ1-3 | TRBV6-5 | -